This TCR beta chain was documented in a study of molecular identifiers for immune sequencing clone quantification. This clonotype was counted a few times. Antigen unknown. Library preparation followed earlier protocols using designated TCR primers. TCRdb processed the PCR reads anew with MiXCR; each CDR3 protein has one entry. This table holds tens of thousands of distinct CDR3 sequences, around 20% found once. The CD8+CD4-CCR7+CD45RA+ phenotype defined the sorted naive CD8 T cells. V trimming: 2 bases; J trimming: 3 bases; junction bases outside the gene matches: 22. The CDR3 spans 21 residues. Germline CDR1 and CDR2: MDHEN and SYDVKM. Study observations and caveats: Amid about a million naive cells, spiked Jurkat TCR RNA from one cell was reportedly still detectable. Over 97% of CMV-specific effector molecules, but under 1% of naive ones, were in clones above 20 copies.

Sequenced: naive CD8+ T cells from blood, with Jurkat cell RNA spiked in. Subset of the sample: FACS-sorted CD8+CD4-CCR7+CD45RA+ naive T cells. This sequence originates from a human donor in good health. Some libraries in this study had Jurkat cell RNA spiked in. This chain connects TRBV28 to TRBJ2-4; 7 positions match TRBD2. The CDR3 is CASSLSPFPTSGNLDKNIQYF. The CDR3 DNA reads as TGTGCCAGCAGTTTAAGTCCTTTTCCGACAAGCGGGAACTTAGACAAAAACATTCAGTACTTC.